The 5 T cell receptor beta chains in this list originate from one sample, sequenced in a study of T-cell memory formation after mild COVID-19. TCRdb used MiXCR to reprocess the 5' RACE reads, holding one entry per CDR3 protein. The data hold approximately 580,000 distinct CDR3 sequences, with roughly 20% observed a single time. The sequenced material came from PBMCs or a T cell subset sorted from them (not recorded which). Source of these receptors: an adult woman who had mild COVID-19 (a few samples of this study predate the infection). Cell type and time point are not known.

The DNA for the CDR3 is TGTGCCAGCGTTGGGGGGGCAATTTTTCGAAACACCATATATTTT. Its protein is CASVGGAIFRNTIYF. This sequence joins TRBV12-3 or TRBV12-4 and TRBJ1-3; D possibly corresponds to TRBD1 (6 bases). The CDR3 spans 15 residues. Trimming left V 8 bases short and J 5 bases short, with 19 bases between.

V and J are TRBV7-9 and TRBJ2-5; 9 positions match TRBD1. CDR3 length equals 15 residues. The V gene's germline CDR1 is SEHNR and CDR2 FQNEAQ (reference sequence). Trimming cost V 1 base and J 1 base; bases outside gene matches: 1. The CDR3 here is CASSLGDRVQETQYF. The CDR3 coding sequence is TGTGCCAGCAGCTTAGGGGACAGGGTCCAAGAGACCCAGTACTTC.

This clonotype was observed a few times. The rearrangement joins TRBV5-1 to TRBJ2-2, with 7 nucleotides matching TRBD1. The CDR3 contains 13 residues. The J segment lost 7 bases and the V segment lost 0 bases, leaving 0 bases of the junction unmatched. CDR1 is SGHRS and CDR2 is YFSETQ in the germline V gene. The CDR3 DNA reads as TGCGCCAGCAGCTTGGACAGGGGCGGGGAGCTGTTTTTT. It encodes CASSLDRGGELFF.

The chain couples TRBV6-2 or TRBV6-3 to TRBJ1-5, with D maybe TRBD1 (6 bases). The CDR3 totals 16 residues. Germline V CDR1 and CDR2: MNHEY, SVGEGT. With 8 bases removed from V and 2 bases from J, the gap between germline ends came to 19 bases. CDR3: CASGLLRGLGNQPQHF. The CDR3 nucleotides are TGTGCCAGCGGGTTACTCAGGGGTCTTGGCAATCAGCCCCAGCATTTT.

The chain links TRBV15 to TRBJ1-6; 7 nucleotides match TRBD1. Germline V lookup: CDR1 LNHNV, CDR2 YYDKDF (reference sequence). The V gene end was trimmed by 7 bases and the J gene end by 6 bases; junction bases not matched to a gene: 6. The CDR3 sequence is 14 residues long. For the CDR3, the DNA is TGTGCCACCACCGACAGGGTCGGTAATTCACCCCTCCACTTT. Its translation: CATTDRVGNSPLHF.